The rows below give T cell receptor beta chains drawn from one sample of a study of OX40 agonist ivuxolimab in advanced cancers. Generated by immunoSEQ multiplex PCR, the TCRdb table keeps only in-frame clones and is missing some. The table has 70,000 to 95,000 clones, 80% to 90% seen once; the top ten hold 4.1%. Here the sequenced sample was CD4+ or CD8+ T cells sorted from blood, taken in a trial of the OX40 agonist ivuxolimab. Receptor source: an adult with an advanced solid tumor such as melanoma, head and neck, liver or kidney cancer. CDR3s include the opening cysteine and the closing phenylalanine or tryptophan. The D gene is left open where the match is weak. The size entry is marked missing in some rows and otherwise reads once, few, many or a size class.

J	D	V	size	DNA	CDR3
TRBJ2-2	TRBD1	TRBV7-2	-	TGTGCCAGCAGCTTAGAAGGGGGCATAGCCGGGGAGCTGTTTTTT	CASSLEGGIAGELFF
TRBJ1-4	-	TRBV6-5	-	TGTGCCAGCAGTTACTCCACCCGGGCGCCTAATGAAAAACTGTTTTTT	CASSYSTRAPNEKLFF
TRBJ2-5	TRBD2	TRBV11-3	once	TGTGCCAGCAGCTCCCGACTAGCGGGAGGATCTGAGACCCAGTACTTC	CASSSRLAGGSETQYF
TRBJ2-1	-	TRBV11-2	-	TGTGCCAGCAGCCCATTGCAGTACAATGAGCAGTTCTTC	CASSPLQYNEQFF
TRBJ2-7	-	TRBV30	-	TGTGCCTGGGGGACGACCATCTCCTACGAGCAGTACTTC	CAWGTTISYEQYF
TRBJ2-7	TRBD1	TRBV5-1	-	TGCGCCAGCAGCTCAACCGGGACAGGGCGGGGTGAGCAGTACTTC	CASSSTGTGRGEQYF
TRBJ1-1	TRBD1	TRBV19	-	TGTGCCAGTAGTGCGCGGACAGGGCGATACACTGAAGCTTTCTTT	CASSARTGRYTEAFF
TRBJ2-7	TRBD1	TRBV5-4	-	TGTGCCAGCAGCTTAGGACAGGGGAGCTCCTACGAGCAGTACTTC	CASSLGQGSSYEQYF
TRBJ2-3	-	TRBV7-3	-	TGTGCCAGCAGCCGTGGGGGGCTGGCCGGCACAGATACGCAGTATTTT	CASSRGGLAGTDTQYF
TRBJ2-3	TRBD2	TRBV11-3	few	TGTGCCAGCAGCTCCGGACTAGCGGGCACAGATACGCAGTATTTT	CASSSGLAGTDTQYF
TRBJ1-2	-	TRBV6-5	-	TGTGCCAGCAGCAAGATACGTATGGCTGGCTACACCTTC	CASSKIRMAGYTF
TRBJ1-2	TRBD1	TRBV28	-	TGTGCCAGCAGTTTACCTACAGGGGTCCTTGGCTACACCTTC	CASSLPTGVLGYTF
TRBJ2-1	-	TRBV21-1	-	TGTGCCAGGGTACTAGCGGGACCCTACAATGAGCAGTTCTTC	CARVLAGPYNEQFF
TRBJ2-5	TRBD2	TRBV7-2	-	TGTGCCAGCAGCGGACATAGCGGGAGACAGACCCAGTACTTC	CASSGHSGRQTQYF
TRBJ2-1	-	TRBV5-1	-	TGCGCCAGCAGCTTGGATCGAGTAACTGAGCAGTTCTTC	CASSLDRVTEQFF
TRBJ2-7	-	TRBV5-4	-	TGTGCCAGCAGCTTGGGCGGGACAGCGGGCGAGCAGTACTTC	CASSLGGTAGEQYF
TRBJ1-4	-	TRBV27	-	TGTGCCAGCAGCCAAAGGGACGGTAATGAAAAACTGTTTTTT	CASSQRDGNEKLFF
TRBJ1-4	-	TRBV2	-	TGTGCCAGCAACCTTGGAGGGCAGGCAACTAATGAAAAACTGTTTTTT	CASNLGGQATNEKLFF
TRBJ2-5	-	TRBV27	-	TGTGCCAGCAGTTTAATTTCTGCGGGACCCTTCCGGGAGACCCAGTACTTC	CASSLISAGPFRETQYF
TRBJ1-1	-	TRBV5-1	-	TGCGCCAGCAGCCCCCTAGGGTCGGTGAACACTGAAGCTTTCTTT	CASSPLGSVNTEAFF
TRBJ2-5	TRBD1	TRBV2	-	TGTGCCAGCAGCCCCGACAGGGGCCAAGAGACCCAGTACTTC	CASSPDRGQETQYF
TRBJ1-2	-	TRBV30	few	TGTGCCTGGGACAGAAACTATGGCTACACCTTC	CAWDRNYGYTF